In this sample, the clone carrying this T cell receptor beta chain turned up many times. The record originates from a study of T-cell reconstitution after alpha-beta-depleted transplantation in children. Germline values: CDR1 SGDLS, CDR2 YYNGEE. Trimming stripped 6 bases from V and 1 base from J, with 18 bases between. CDR3 length: 16 residues. Unique molecular identifiers were incorporated into the prepared TCRbeta library. TCRdb re-analysed the PCR reads in MiXCR, keeping a single row per CDR3 protein. This table holds about 400,000 distinct CDR3 sequences, more than 10% found once. This receptor was obtained from a human donor who donated a stem cell graft to a child with Fanconi anemia. The J gene is TRBJ2-3, the V gene TRBV9, with TRBD2 as a possible D gene (6 bases). This material consisted of PBMCs, taken from the stem cell graft. The CDR3 DNA reads as TGTGCCAGCACCCGGGGAGGAGGGGAAGGCACAGATACGCAGTATTTT. Translated: CASTRGGGEGTDTQYF.